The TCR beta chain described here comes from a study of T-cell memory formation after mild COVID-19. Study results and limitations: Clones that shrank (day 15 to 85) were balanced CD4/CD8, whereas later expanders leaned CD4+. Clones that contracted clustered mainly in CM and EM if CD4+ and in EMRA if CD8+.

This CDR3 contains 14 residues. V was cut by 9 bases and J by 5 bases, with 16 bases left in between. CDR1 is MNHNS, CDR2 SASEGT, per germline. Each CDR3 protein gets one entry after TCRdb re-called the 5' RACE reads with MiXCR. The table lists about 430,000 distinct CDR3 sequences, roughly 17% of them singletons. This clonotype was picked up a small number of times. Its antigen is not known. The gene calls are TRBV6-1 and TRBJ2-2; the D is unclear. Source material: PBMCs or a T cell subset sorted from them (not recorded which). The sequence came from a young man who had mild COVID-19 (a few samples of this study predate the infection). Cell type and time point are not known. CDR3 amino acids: CASQTGGGTGELFF. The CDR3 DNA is TGTGCCAGTCAGACGGGCGGCGGTACCGGGGAGCTGTTTTTT.